This entry lists 21 T cell receptor beta chains sequenced from one sample in a study of CD8+CD57+ T cells in acquired aplastic anemia. Whoever was chosen for sequencing had shown CD8+CD57+ cell expansion by flow cytometry. CDR3 and TCR beta VDJ profiling relied on a genomic DNA template. MiXCR, run by TCRdb on the reads, gives a single entry per CDR3 protein. Of some 200,000 distinct CDR3 sequences in the sample, just under 50% are singletons; the top ten hold over 7.5%. The sequenced sample consisted of sorted CD4+, CD8+, or CD8+CD57+ T cells (not recorded which) from PBMCs. All receptors come from a human donor with aplastic anemia.

This sequence joins TRBV19 and TRBJ2-7; tentatively, D is TRBD1 (5 bases). The V end lost 5 bases, the J end lost 1 base, and 9 bases lay between the germline ends. The CDR3 is made up of 13 amino acids. Germline V CDR1 and CDR2: LNHDA, SQIVND (reference sequence). This chain's CDR3 is CASSVTVSYEQYF. The DNA of the CDR3 is TGTGCCAGTAGTGTGACAGTTTCCTACGAGCAGTACTTC.

V and J are TRBV2 and TRBJ1-5; D unclear. V was cut by 10 bases and J by 7 bases, with 17 bases left in between. The germline gives CDR1 SNHLY, CDR2 FYNNEI. The CDR3 is made up of 13 amino acids. The CDR3 spells CATGRAAWQPQHF. The CDR3 nucleotides read TGTGCCACCGGGCGGGCTGCCTGGCAGCCCCAGCATTTT. The variable domain in full, with the rest retrieved from reference TRBV2 and TRBJ1-5, is EPEVTQTPSHQVTQMGQEVILRCVPISNHLYFYWYRQILGQKVEFLVSFYNNEISEKSEIFDDQFSVERPDGSNFTLKIRSTKLEDSAMYFCATGRAAWQPQHFGDGTRLSIL.

The genes are TRBV25-1 and TRBJ1-5, with D hard to call. The CDR3 is 15 amino acids. Per germline, CDR1 MGHDK and CDR2 SYGVNS. V was clipped by 8 bases and J by 0 bases, with 14 bases between them. This CDR3 reads CASSPGGVSNQPQHF. The CDR3 DNA follows: TGTGCCAGCTCACCTGGAGGAGTTAGCAATCAGCCCCAGCATTTT. Full variable domain (remainder filled in from reference TRBV25-1 and TRBJ1-5): EADIYQTPRYLVIGTGKKITLECSQTMGHDKMYWYQQDPGMELHLIHYSYGVNSTEKGDLSSESTVSRIRTEHFPLTLESARPSHTSQYLCASSPGGVSNQPQHFGDGTRLSIL.

This clonotype has more than one count but fewer than ten. This chain uses TRBV20-1 with TRBJ2-7; TRBD1 or TRBD2 may be the D gene (6 bases each). The CDR3 runs to 16 residues. V lost 6 bases to trimming and J lost 0 bases, with 21 bases between them. Germline values: CDR1 DFQATT, CDR2 SNEGSKA (reference sequence). This chain's CDR3 is CSATRPSGGHSYEQYF. The DNA for the CDR3 is TGCAGTGCCACCCGACCATCCGGGGGCCACTCCTACGAGCAGTACTTC.

A few counts support this clonotype. The V gene is TRBV5-8, the J gene TRBJ1-3; D might be TRBD1 (6 bases). The CDR3 length is 14 residues. V dropped 4 bases and J dropped 2 bases, with 10 bases sitting between them. Per the germline V gene, CDR1 is SGHTS and CDR2 is YDEGEE. The CDR3 region has the DNA TGTGCCAGCAGCCAGGGGAGGGCTGGAAACACCATATATTTT. Its protein product is CASSQGRAGNTIYF.

This clonotype was detected ten times or more. The chain recombines TRBV6-1 with TRBJ1-6; 10 bases fit TRBD1. The CDR3 is 15 residues long. Per germline, CDR1 MNHNS and CDR2 SASEGT. With V trimmed by 6 bases and J by 7 bases, 6 bases remained unmatched. CDR3 DNA sequence: TGTGCCAGCAGCGACAGGGGGCGGTTGAATTCACCCCTCCACTTT. Protein sequence: CASSDRGRLNSPLHF.

In its sample, this clonotype was seen many times. The genes are TRBV5-1 and TRBJ2-7; a weak D match, TRBD1 (6 bases). Trimming shortened V by 5 bases and J by 4 bases, and 19 bases separated the two germline ends. The CDR3 sequence is 15 residues long. Looked up from germline, CDR1 is SGHRS and CDR2 is YFSETQ. CDR3 residues: CASSSQGNSHYEQYF. CDR3 DNA: TGCGCCAGCAGTTCTCAGGGGAATTCTCATTACGAGCAGTACTTC. Using reference TRBV5-1 and TRBJ2-7 for the parts outside the CDR3, the full variable domain is KAGVTQTPRYLIKTRGQQVTLSCSPISGHRSVSWYQQTPGQGLQFLFEYFSETQRNKGNFPGRFSGRQFSNSRSEMNVSTLELGDSALYLCASSSQGNSHYEQYFGPGTRLTVT.

The chain recombines TRBV11-1 with TRBJ2-3; 7 bases map to TRBD2. Germline V lookup: CDR1 SGHAT, CDR2 FQDESV (reference sequence). The CDR3 runs to 15 residues. The junction had 6 bases not matched to a gene; V was cut back by 4 bases and J by 2 bases. CDR3 sequence (DNA): TGTGCCAGCAGCTCTCGGGAGGCCAACACAGATACGCAGTATTTT. Protein product: CASSSREANTDTQYF.

The gene calls are TRBV2 and TRBJ1-2; D remains unclear. Germline lookup yields CDR1 SNHLY and CDR2 FYNNEI. The CDR3 is made up of 15 amino acids. V lost 0 bases to trimming and J lost 4 bases, with 12 bases between them. The CDR3 is CASSEAWGLTYGYTF. In nucleotides, the CDR3 is TGTGCCAGCAGTGAAGCCTGGGGATTGACCTATGGCTACACCTTC.

This clonotype was seen at least ten times. This chain connects TRBV19 to TRBJ1-1; D remains unclear. V was shortened by 3 bases and J by 0 bases, with 5 bases between the two germline ends. CDR1 and CDR2 (germline): LNHDA, SQIVND (reference sequence). The CDR3 is made up of 13 amino acids. CDR3 nucleotide sequence: TGTGCCAGTAGTATTGACCTGAACACTGAAGCTTTCTTT. Protein: CASSIDLNTEAFF.

In its sample, this clonotype was seen many times. The V call is TRBV20-1, the J call TRBJ1-1, with 10 bases identical to TRBD1. Germline V gene data show CDR1 as DFQATT and CDR2 as SNEGSKA (reference sequence). The J segment lost 4 bases and the V segment lost 7 bases, leaving 6 bases of the junction unmatched. This CDR3 is 13 amino acids long. The DNA for the CDR3 is TGCAGTGTCAGACAGGGGGCTGGCACTGAAGCTTTCTTT. Protein product: CSVRQGAGTEAFF.

This clonotype occurred many times. V and J are TRBV19 and TRBJ2-7; 9 bases map to TRBD2. The junction had 13 bases not matched to a gene; V was cut back by 3 bases and J by 4 bases. The CDR3 loop spans 17 amino acids. CDR1 LNHDA and CDR2 SQIVND come from the germline V gene (reference sequence). The CDR3 loop reads CASSIFLSGRGGYEQYF. The DNA for the CDR3 is TGTGCCAGTAGTATTTTCCTTAGCGGGAGAGGGGGTTACGAGCAGTACTTC. Full variable domain (remainder filled in from reference TRBV19 and TRBJ2-7): DGGITQSPKYLFRKEGQNVTLSCEQNLNHDAMYWYRQDPGQGLRLIYYSQIVNDFQKGDIAEGYSVSREKKESFPLTVTSAQKNPTAFYLCASSIFLSGRGGYEQYFGPGTRLTVT.

The table lists this clonotype with many counts. The V and J genes are TRBV5-1 and TRBJ2-1; TRBD2 matches at 8 bases. CDR1 is SGHRS and CDR2 is YFSETQ in the germline V gene. The CDR3 is made up of 14 amino acids. Trimming took 4 bases from V and 8 from J; bases not matched to a gene: 8. Here the CDR3 reads CASSKDGRGYEQFF. CDR3 nucleotide sequence: TGCGCCAGCAGCAAAGACGGGAGGGGGTATGAGCAGTTCTTC.

V gene TRBV11-3 combines with J gene TRBJ1-6; no clear D gene. Deletions cut 8 bases from V and 0 bases from J, with 8 bases between. Germline CDR1 SGHNT, CDR2 YENEEA. This CDR3 is built from 14 residues. The CDR3 protein is CASGTSSYNSPLHF. The CDR3 bases are TGTGCCAGCGGCACGAGCTCCTATAATTCACCCCTCCACTTT.

This clonotype was recorded many times. J is TRBJ2-1 and V is TRBV9; D might be TRBD2 (6 bases). This CDR3 is built from 17 residues. Germline assignment: CDR1 SGDLS and CDR2 YYNGEE. The ends were cut back, 0 bases at V and 0 bases at J, with 13 bases in the middle. The DNA for the CDR3 is TGTGCCAGCAGCGTAGACCCTAGCGTCAGCTCCTACAATGAGCAGTTCTTC. Protein: CASSVDPSVSSYNEQFF.

This clonotype was seen only a few times. The rearrangement links TRBV2 to TRBJ1-2, with D tentatively TRBD1 (5 bases). Germline loops: CDR1 SNHLY, CDR2 FYNNEI. V was shortened by 7 bases and J by 5 bases, with 11 bases between the two germline ends. The CDR3 consists of 12 residues. CDR3 loop: CASTSTAYGYTF. The CDR3 DNA reads as TGTGCCAGCACGTCGACAGCTTATGGCTACACCTTC.

The chain links TRBV5-4 to TRBJ1-2, with TRBD1 as a possible D gene (6 bases). Germline-derived CDR1 and CDR2 are SGHNT and YYREEE (reference sequence). V gave up 2 bases and J gave up 3 bases, with 14 bases separating them. CDR3 length: 15 residues. The CDR3 spells CASSFAQGEDYGYTF. CDR3 nucleotides: TGTGCCAGCAGCTTCGCACAGGGAGAAGACTATGGCTACACCTTC.

This chain uses TRBV7-9 with TRBJ2-2; D is perhaps TRBD1 or TRBD2 (6 bases each). The CDR3 length is 13 residues. Germline V CDR1 and CDR2: SEHNR, FQNEAQ (reference sequence). The V gene lost 5 bases and the J gene lost 9 bases, with 13 bases spanning the gap. The DNA of the CDR3 is TGTGCCAGCAGCCCGGAGGGACACCGGGAGCTGTTTTTT. It specifies CASSPEGHRELFF.

This chain uses TRBV10-3 with TRBJ2-3; D is ambiguous. This CDR3 is 12 amino acids long. V was pared by 7 bases and J by 2 bases, with 7 bases between. Germline loops: CDR1 ENHRY, CDR2 SYGVKD. CDR3 amino acids: CAINTNTDTQYF. CDR3 nucleotide sequence: TGTGCCATCAATACGAACACAGATACGCAGTATTTT.

The table lists this clonotype with many counts. The chain links TRBV29-1 to TRBJ1-2; no clear D gene. Germline CDR1 SQVTM, CDR2 ANQGSEA. The CDR3 runs to 13 residues. Trimming shortened V by 2 bases and J by 5 bases, and 12 bases separated the two germline ends. In DNA form, the CDR3 reads TGCAGCGTTGAAACGGGTCGCGGGTATGGCTACACCTTC. This sequence encodes CSVETGRGYGYTF.

This clonotype appeared a few times. The chain employs TRBV10-3 and TRBJ2-7; 7 bases agree with TRBD1. Germline CDR1 ENHRY, CDR2 SYGVKD. The ends lost 8 bases at V and 6 bases at J; junction bases unmatched: 10. The CDR3 has 13 amino acids. Here the CDR3 DNA reads TGTGCCATCGGGGGAACAGGGGTCGGCGAGCAGTACTTC. Translated: CAIGGTGVGEQYF.